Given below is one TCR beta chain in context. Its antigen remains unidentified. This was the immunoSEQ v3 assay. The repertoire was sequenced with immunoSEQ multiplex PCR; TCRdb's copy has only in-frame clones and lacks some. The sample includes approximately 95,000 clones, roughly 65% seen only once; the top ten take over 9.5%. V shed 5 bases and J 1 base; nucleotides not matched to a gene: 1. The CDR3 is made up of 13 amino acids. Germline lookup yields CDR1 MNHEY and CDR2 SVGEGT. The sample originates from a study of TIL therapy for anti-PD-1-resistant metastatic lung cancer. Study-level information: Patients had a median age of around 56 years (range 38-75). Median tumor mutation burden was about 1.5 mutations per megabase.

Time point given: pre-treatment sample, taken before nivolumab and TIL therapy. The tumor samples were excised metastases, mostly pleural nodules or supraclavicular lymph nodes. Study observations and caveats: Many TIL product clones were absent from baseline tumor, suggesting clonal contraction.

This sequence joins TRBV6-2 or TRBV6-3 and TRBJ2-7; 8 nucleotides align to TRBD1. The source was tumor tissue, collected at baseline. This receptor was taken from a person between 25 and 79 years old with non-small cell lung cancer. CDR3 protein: CASSDRGSYEQYF. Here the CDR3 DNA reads TGTGCCAGCAGTGACAGGGGATCCTACGAGCAGTACTTC.